This T cell receptor beta chain was sequenced for a study of breast tumors, draining lymph nodes, adjacent tissues. Samples came from axillary lymph nodes draining the breast cancer. About this clonotype itself: A read error is possible here, since a much larger clone lies one base away.

TCRdb called the multiplex PCR reads again in MiXCR, with one record for every CDR3 protein. The data contain some 230,000 distinct CDR3 sequences, under 35% of them seen just once; the ten biggest clones take up approximately 4%. Germline CDR1 reads MNHNS; CDR2 reads SASEGT. V lost 5 bases and J 6 bases, leaving 15 bases between the germline ends. CDR3 size: 14 residues. What was sequenced was axillary lymph node tissue. V gene TRBV6-1 combines with J gene TRBJ2-3, with D perhaps TRBD2 (6 bases). The receptor's source is a female donor with breast cancer. Some clones in this sample may be carry-over from other donors' samples. The CDR3 DNA reads as TGTGCCAGCAGTCCAACCGCGGGGAGGGATACGCAGTATTTT. The encoded protein is CASSPTAGRDTQYF.